Listed here are 30 T cell receptor beta chains from one sample, sequenced in a study of T-cell memory formation after mild COVID-19. TCRdb processed the 5' RACE reads anew with MiXCR; each CDR3 protein has one entry. This sample carries approximately 580,000 distinct CDR3 sequences, roughly 20% of them seen once, and the ten largest clones take 12%. The sample taken for sequencing was PBMCs or a T cell subset sorted from them (not recorded which). The receptors were sampled from an adult woman who had mild COVID-19 (a few samples of this study predate the infection). Cell type and time point are not known.

This clonotype has just a few counts. The rearrangement uses TRBV9 and TRBJ1-2; tentatively, D is TRBD1 (6 bases). The CDR3 is 13 amino acids. Germline V CDR1 and CDR2: SGDLS, YYNGEE. The germline V and J ends were trimmed by 3 bases and 4 bases, with 10 bases remaining between them. This chain's CDR3 is CASSASGVYGYTF. The CDR3 DNA reads as TGTGCCAGCAGCGCGTCAGGGGTCTATGGCTACACCTTC. The variable domain in full, completed from reference TRBV9 and TRBJ1-2, reads DSGVTQTPKHLITATGQRVTLRCSPRSGDLSVYWYQQSLDQGLQFLIQYYNGEERAKGNILERFSAQQFPDLHSELNLSSLELGDSALYFCASSASGVYGYTFGSGTRLTVV.

V is TRBV14 and J is TRBJ2-2; D not certain. The V end was cut by 3 bases, the J end by 7 bases, with 9 bases between. The CDR3 spans 13 residues. Germline V lookup: CDR1 SGHDN, CDR2 FVKESK. The CDR3 spells CASSHGVGGELFF. DNA of the CDR3: TGTGCCAGCAGCCATGGGGTTGGCGGGGAGCTGTTTTTT. The full variable domain, completed using reference TRBV14 and TRBJ2-2, is EAGVTQFPSHSVIEKGQTVTLRCDPISGHDNLYWYRRVMGKEIKFLLHFVKESKQDESGMPNNRFLAERTGGTYSTLKVQPAELEDSGVYFCASSHGVGGELFFGEGSRLTVL.

The chain couples TRBV7-9 to TRBJ2-1; D tentatively reads TRBD1 or TRBD2 (6 bases each). CDR1 SEHNR and CDR2 FQNEAQ come from the germline V gene (reference sequence). The CDR3 is 15 amino acids. The ends were cut back, 2 bases at V and 3 bases at J, with 11 bases in the middle. The chain's CDR3 is CASSLSEGVYNEQFF. The DNA for the CDR3 is TGTGCCAGCAGCTTATCGGAGGGGGTCTACAATGAGCAGTTCTTC.

This clonotype turned up a few times. The CDR3 sequence is CASSRGGASADTQYF. The CDR3 nucleotides read TGTGCCAGCAGTCGTGGGGGGGCCAGTGCAGATACGCAGTATTTT. V usage is TRBV9 and J usage is TRBJ2-3; weak D call: TRBD2 (7 bases). CDR3 length: 15 amino acids. The germline V gene encodes CDR1 SGDLS and CDR2 YYNGEE. Trimming removed 5 bases at V and 4 bases at J, with 17 bases between.

The rearrangement joins TRBV5-6 to TRBJ2-7; D is uncertain. CDR1 SGHDT and CDR2 YYEEEE come from the germline V gene. This CDR3 region has 15 residues. V dropped 0 bases and J dropped 0 bases, with 10 bases sitting between them. CDR3 DNA sequence: TGTGCCAGCAGCTTGGGCCAGTGGAGCTCCTACGAGCAGTACTTC. This encodes CASSLGQWSSYEQYF.

The J gene is TRBJ2-2, the V gene TRBV2, with 7 bases lining up with TRBD1. V trimming: 8 bases; J trimming: 4 bases; junction bases outside the gene matches: 7. The CDR3 contains 14 residues. The germline V gene has CDR1 SNHLY and CDR2 FYNNEI. The CDR3, as DNA: TGTGCCAGCGAACTAGACAGGGCCACCGGGGAGCTGTTTTTT. Amino acid sequence: CASELDRATGELFF.

The chain joins TRBV29-1 to TRBJ2-7, with a weak D call TRBD1 (5 bases). The germline V gene has CDR1 SQVTM and CDR2 ANQGSEA. Trimming removed 8 bases from V and 4 bases from J, with 18 bases in between. The CDR3 runs 13 residues. The CDR3 nucleotides are TGCAGCTTTAGGGGATCGGTAAATTACGAGCAGTACTTC. Protein: CSFRGSVNYEQYF.

The rearrangement links TRBV6-6 to TRBJ1-1; D remains unclear. V shed 7 bases and J shed 1 base, with 16 bases lying between them. Germline V gene lookup returns CDR1 MNHNY and CDR2 SVGAGI (reference sequence). The CDR3 totals 15 residues. The CDR3 sequence is CASTTTGQANTEAFF. CDR3 nucleotides: TGTGCCAGCACCACCACCGGGCAGGCGAACACTGAAGCTTTCTTT.

This clonotype was counted between two and nine times. The chain uses TRBV3-1 and TRBJ2-5; either TRBD1 or TRBD2 may fit D (5 bases each). This CDR3 comprises 14 residues. Per germline, CDR1 LGHDT and CDR2 YNNKEL (reference sequence). Between the trimmed V and J ends, which lost 0 bases and 3 bases, there was a span of 8 bases. The CDR3 DNA sequence: TGTGCCAGCAGCCAAGAGGGGACCGAAGAGACCCAGTACTTC. Translated, it gives CASSQEGTEETQYF.

The CDR3 DNA reads TGTGCCAGCAGTTACTCGAGAAAGGTGGGCAATCAGCCCCAGCATTTT. Protein sequence: CASSYSRKVGNQPQHF. This sequence joins TRBV6-5 and TRBJ1-5; D call uncertain. The V gene's germline CDR1 is MNHEY and CDR2 SVGAGI. This CDR3 has 16 residues. V lost 0 bases, J lost 2 bases, and 11 bases lay in between.

This clonotype was seen repeatedly, ten times or more. The V and J genes are TRBV7-9 and TRBJ2-1; D unresolved. The germline gives CDR1 SEHNR, CDR2 FQNEAQ (reference sequence). CDR3 length equals 16 residues. V lost 5 bases and J 0 bases, leaving 14 bases between the germline ends. CDR3 region: CASSPTGSRSYNEQFF. The CDR3 DNA is TGTGCCAGCAGCCCCACCGGTAGTCGCTCCTACAATGAGCAGTTCTTC. The entire variable domain, with the rest obtained from reference TRBV7-9 and TRBJ2-1, is as follows: DTGVSQNPRHKITKRGQNVTFRCDPISEHNRLYWYRQTLGQGPEFLTYFQNEAQLEKSRLLSDRFSAERPKGSFSTLEIQRTEQGDSAMYLCASSPTGSRSYNEQFFGPGTRLTVL.

The chain carries TRBV6-2 or TRBV6-3 and TRBJ2-7; D possibly uses TRBD1 or TRBD2 (6 bases each). The CDR3 covers 14 residues. Trimming took 2 bases from V and 1 from J, leaving 9 bases between them. Germline-derived CDR1 and CDR2 are MNHEY and SVGEGT. The CDR3 DNA reads TGTGCCAGCAGTTACGGGGGGCCATCCTACGAGCAGTACTTC. Protein product: CASSYGGPSYEQYF.

This clonotype was counted at least ten times. The rearrangement links TRBV6-5 to TRBJ2-3; D not certain. The CDR3 is 16 amino acids. Trimming removed 0 bases at V and 6 bases at J, with 16 bases between. Germline values: CDR1 MNHEY, CDR2 SVGAGI. The CDR3 protein is CASSYSATNTGDTQYF. The CDR3 DNA reads TGTGCCAGCAGTTACTCGGCGACGAACACCGGGGATACGCAGTATTTT.

V is TRBV28 and J is TRBJ2-5; TRBD1 matches 9 bases. The trim removed 1 base at V and 5 bases at J, leaving 17 bases unmatched. This CDR3 has 19 residues. Germline assignment: CDR1 MDHEN and CDR2 SYDVKM. The CDR3 nucleotides are TGTGCCAGCAGTTTATCCGACTCTCCGGGACAGGGAGGATTGGAGACCCAGTACTTC. Amino acids: CASSLSDSPGQGGLETQYF.

The CDR3 sequence is CASSLWASGANNEQFF. DNA for the CDR3: TGTGCCAGCAGTTTATGGGCTAGCGGGGCCAACAATGAGCAGTTCTTC. The chain links TRBV27 to TRBJ2-1; 9 bases fit TRBD2. This CDR3 comprises 16 residues. Germline V gene sequence: CDR1 MNHEY, CDR2 SMNVEV (reference sequence). Unmatched junction bases numbered 6, after V lost 1 base and J lost 5 bases.

J is TRBJ2-1 and V is TRBV4-3; D is possibly TRBD2 (6 bases). CDR1 and CDR2 (germline): LGHNA, YSLEER. This CDR3 spans 15 amino acids. V shed 0 bases and J shed 7 bases, with 13 bases lying between them. DNA for the CDR3: TGCGCCAGCAGCCAAGATACCGGGAGTGGTAATGAGCAGTTCTTC. Protein: CASSQDTGSGNEQFF.

This chain connects TRBV7-8 to TRBJ2-3; D remains unclear. The CDR3 length is 15 residues. Germline lookup yields CDR1 SGHVS and CDR2 FQNEAQ. Trimming shortened V by 5 bases and J by 3 bases, and 15 bases separated the two germline ends. For the CDR3, the DNA is TGTGCCAGCAGCCCTATTCGTTGGCGTACAGATACGCAGTATTTT. Translating gives CASSPIRWRTDTQYF.

This clonotype was observed a few times. J is TRBJ2-3 and V is TRBV9, with 8 bases fitting TRBD1. The germline gives CDR1 SGDLS, CDR2 YYNGEE. The CDR3 is 19 residues long. V dropped 5 bases and J dropped 3; count of bases not matched to a gene: 20. Written as DNA, the CDR3 is TGTGCCAGCAGTCGTCCGACAGGGGAAGTTTTGAGGGGGACAGATACGCAGTATTTT. It yields the protein CASSRPTGEVLRGTDTQYF.

This sequence joins TRBV18 and TRBJ2-1; D may be TRBD1 or TRBD2 (5 bases each). The CDR3 covers 16 residues. CDR1 is KGHSH, CDR2 LQKENI, per germline. V shed 3 bases and J shed 0 bases, with 12 bases lying between them. DNA for the CDR3: TGTGCCAGCTCACCTTGGGACCGCAGCTCCTACAATGAGCAGTTCTTC. As protein: CASSPWDRSSYNEQFF.

This chain links TRBV29-1 with TRBJ2-7; 7 bases line up with TRBD1. This CDR3 comprises 13 residues. The J segment lost 3 bases and the V segment lost 8 bases, leaving 10 bases of the junction unmatched. Looked up from germline, CDR1 is SQVTM and CDR2 is ANQGSEA. The chain's CDR3 is CSTRRDSYYEQYF. DNA for the CDR3: TGCAGCACACGAAGGGACAGTTACTACGAGCAGTACTTC.

Only a few counts were recorded for this clonotype. CDR3 nucleotide sequence: TGTGCCAGCAGGGGGACTGTTTCGGCCCAGTACTTC. Its translation is CASRGTVSAQYF. The chain links TRBV6-5 to TRBJ2-5; perhaps TRBD2 as D (6 bases). Per germline, CDR1 MNHEY and CDR2 SVGAGI. Trimming pared 6 bases from V and 9 bases from J, leaving 14 bases between. The CDR3 has 12 residues.

In its sample, this clonotype was seen a few times. The V gene is TRBV5-5, the J gene TRBJ1-1, with D hard to call. The length of the CDR3 is 11 residues. The germline gives CDR1 SGHKS, CDR2 YYEKEE (reference sequence). V shed 6 bases and J shed 2 bases, with 5 bases lying between them. The CDR3 DNA reads as TGTGCCAGCATAACCAACACTGAAGCTTTCTTT. Protein sequence: CASITNTEAFF.

This clonotype was picked up many times. The rearrangement uses TRBV5-1 and TRBJ1-4; 8 positions match TRBD1. V was clipped by 6 bases and J by 4 bases; unmatched bases: 5. The CDR3 has 14 amino acids. CDR1 SGHRS and CDR2 YFSETQ come from the germline V gene. Here the CDR3 DNA reads TGCGCCAGCACCACGACAGGGGTTAATGAAAAACTGTTTTTT. This encodes CASTTTGVNEKLFF.

The chain links TRBV4-1 to TRBJ2-1; no clear D gene. This CDR3 is 12 amino acids long. CDR1 is MGHRA, CDR2 YSYEKL, per germline. Trimming took 0 bases from V and 7 from J, leaving 4 bases between them. The DNA for the CDR3 is TGCGCCAGCAGCCAAGAGCTTAATGAGCAGTTCTTC. Protein: CASSQELNEQFF.

This sequence joins TRBV2 and TRBJ2-7, with a possible D match to TRBD2 (5 bases). The V gene's germline CDR1 is SNHLY and CDR2 FYNNEI. The CDR3 sequence is 12 residues long. Trimming took 4 bases from V and 2 from J, leaving 6 bases between them. The DNA for the CDR3 is TGTGCCAGCAGTGCGGGGACCTACGAGCAGTACTTC. It specifies CASSAGTYEQYF.

The chain uses TRBV4-1 and TRBJ1-5; D is perhaps TRBD1 (5 bases). V was cut by 3 bases and J by 0 bases, with 9 bases left in between. The CDR3 runs 15 residues. Germline V lookup: CDR1 MGHRA, CDR2 YSYEKL. This CDR3 is CASSQWDDSNQPQHF. The CDR3 nucleotides are TGCGCCAGCAGCCAGTGGGACGATAGCAATCAGCCCCAGCATTTT.

V gene TRBV18 combines with J gene TRBJ1-1; D gene uncertain. Germline CDR1 is KGHSH and CDR2 is LQKENI. The CDR3 has 14 residues. V dropped 3 bases and J dropped 4 bases, with 12 bases sitting between them. The CDR3: CASSPFNSGTEAFF. The DNA for the CDR3 is TGTGCCAGCTCACCGTTTAATTCAGGCACTGAAGCTTTCTTT.

This clonotype was detected many times. The J gene is TRBJ1-1, the V gene TRBV7-9; D might be TRBD1 (5 bases). The V gene lost 5 bases and the J gene lost 2 bases, with 15 bases spanning the gap. This CDR3 has 15 residues. In germline, CDR1 is SEHNR, CDR2 FQNEAQ (reference sequence). In nucleotides, the CDR3 is TGTGCCAGCAGCGTTGCGGGGCCTCCAAACACTGAAGCTTTCTTT. As protein: CASSVAGPPNTEAFF.

This clonotype was recorded a few times. V gene TRBV20-1 combines with J gene TRBJ2-2; 9 positions match TRBD1. The trim removed 3 bases at V and 2 bases at J, leaving 4 bases unmatched. The germline V gene encodes CDR1 DFQATT and CDR2 SNEGSKA (reference sequence). The CDR3 loop spans 15 amino acids. The CDR3 DNA follows: TGCAGTGCTAGGAGGACAGGGGTAAACACCGGGGAGCTGTTTTTT. This sequence encodes CSARRTGVNTGELFF.

This chain uses TRBV7-9 with TRBJ1-5; possibly TRBD1 for D (6 bases). V lost 4 bases and J 0 bases, leaving 10 bases between the germline ends. This CDR3 contains 15 residues. Germline lookup yields CDR1 SEHNR and CDR2 FQNEAQ (reference sequence). The CDR3 bases are TGTGCCAGCAGCTCTACAGGGCATAGCAATCAGCCCCAGCATTTT. This sequence encodes CASSSTGHSNQPQHF.